This passage covers 8 T cell receptor beta chains from one sample sequenced in a study of cytomegalovirus exposure and HLA in healthy donors. PCR amplification relied on 60 Vbeta primers (plus 13 Jbeta primers). The protocol was immunoSEQ multiplex PCR, while the TCRdb copy is restricted to in-frame clones and leaves out a portion. The sample includes roughly 170,000 clones, more than 65% of them seen just once. Sequencing was carried out using PBMCs. Receptors originate from a girl aged 2 to 10 in good health and CMV-seropositive.

The chain recombines TRBV11-3 with TRBJ2-7; D might be TRBD1 (5 bases). Trimming took off 1 base at V and 5 bases at J, with 15 bases between the two ends. The CDR3 length is 15 residues. Germline values: CDR1 SGHNT, CDR2 YENEEA. The CDR3 sequence is CASSLAYLPGNEQYF. The CDR3 nucleotides read TGTGCCAGCAGCTTAGCCTACTTACCAGGGAACGAGCAGTACTTC.

V and J are TRBV5-1 and TRBJ2-2; 8 nucleotides agree with TRBD1. CDR3 length equals 15 residues. The V gene's germline CDR1 is SGHRS and CDR2 YFSETQ. Trimming at V came to 5 bases and at J to 7 bases, leaving 10 bases not matched to a gene. The CDR3 region is CASRHLDRGGGELFF. In DNA, the CDR3 is TGCGCCAGCAGACACCTAGACAGGGGCGGCGGGGAGCTGTTTTTT. The full variable domain, its missing parts supplied by reference TRBV5-1 and TRBJ2-2, is KAGVTQTPRYLIKTRGQQVTLSCSPISGHRSVSWYQQTPGQGLQFLFEYFSETQRNKGNFPGRFSGRQFSNSRSEMNVSTLELGDSALYLCASRHLDRGGGELFFGEGSRLTVL.

This chain uses TRBV6-1 with TRBJ1-1; TRBD1 matches at 7 bases. Unmatched junction bases numbered 10, after V lost 6 bases and J lost 12 bases. CDR3 length: 12 amino acids. Germline CDR1 and CDR2: MNHNS and SASEGT. The CDR3 region is CASRPDRAETFF. The CDR3 coding sequence is TGTGCCAGCAGACCCGACAGGGCGGAAACTTTCTTT.

This chain links TRBV30 with TRBJ2-3; no clear D gene. Trimming took off 4 bases at V and 0 bases at J, with 8 bases between the two ends. Germline-derived CDR1 and CDR2 are GTSNPN and SVGIG (reference sequence). The CDR3 loop spans 13 amino acids. The CDR3 DNA reads TGTGCCTGGACGTGGGCTAGCACAGATACGCAGTATTTT. Its protein is CAWTWASTDTQYF.

The chain is built from TRBV2 and TRBJ1-6; possibly TRBD1 for D (5 bases). Germline-derived CDR1 and CDR2 are SNHLY and FYNNEI. The V end lost 4 bases, the J end lost 6 bases, and 10 bases lay between the germline ends. The CDR3 sequence is 14 residues long. This chain's CDR3 is CASSGQTVNSPLHF. The CDR3 DNA is TGTGCCAGCAGTGGACAGACGGTTAATTCACCCCTCCACTTT.

This chain connects TRBV11-3 to TRBJ2-2; 9 bases line up with TRBD1. CDR3 length equals 14 residues. The germline V gene encodes CDR1 SGHNT and CDR2 YENEEA. Losses at the gene ends were 5 bases for V and 4 bases for J; bases not matched to a gene: 2. The CDR3 region is CASSTGGRTGELFF. The CDR3 DNA follows: TGTGCCAGCAGCACAGGGGGCCGCACCGGGGAGCTGTTTTTT.

The chain has TRBV7-3 and TRBJ2-1; TRBD2 might be the D (5 bases). The CDR3 consists of 16 residues. With 2 bases removed from V and 0 bases from J, the gap between germline ends came to 11 bases. Germline CDR1 and CDR2: SGHTA and FQGTGA. This CDR3 is CASSLWEPPSYNEQFF. CDR3 nucleotide sequence: TGTGCCAGCAGCTTATGGGAGCCACCCTCCTACAATGAGCAGTTCTTC.

The CDR3 sequence is CASSDPQGTSETQYF. CDR3 DNA: TGTGCCAGCAGCGACCCACAGGGGACGTCAGAGACCCAGTACTTC. The chain is built from TRBV9 and TRBJ2-5, with 7 positions matching TRBD1. Germline V gives CDR1 SGDLS, CDR2 YYNGEE. CDR3 size: 15 residues. Trimming took 3 bases from V and 4 from J; bases not matched to a gene: 9.